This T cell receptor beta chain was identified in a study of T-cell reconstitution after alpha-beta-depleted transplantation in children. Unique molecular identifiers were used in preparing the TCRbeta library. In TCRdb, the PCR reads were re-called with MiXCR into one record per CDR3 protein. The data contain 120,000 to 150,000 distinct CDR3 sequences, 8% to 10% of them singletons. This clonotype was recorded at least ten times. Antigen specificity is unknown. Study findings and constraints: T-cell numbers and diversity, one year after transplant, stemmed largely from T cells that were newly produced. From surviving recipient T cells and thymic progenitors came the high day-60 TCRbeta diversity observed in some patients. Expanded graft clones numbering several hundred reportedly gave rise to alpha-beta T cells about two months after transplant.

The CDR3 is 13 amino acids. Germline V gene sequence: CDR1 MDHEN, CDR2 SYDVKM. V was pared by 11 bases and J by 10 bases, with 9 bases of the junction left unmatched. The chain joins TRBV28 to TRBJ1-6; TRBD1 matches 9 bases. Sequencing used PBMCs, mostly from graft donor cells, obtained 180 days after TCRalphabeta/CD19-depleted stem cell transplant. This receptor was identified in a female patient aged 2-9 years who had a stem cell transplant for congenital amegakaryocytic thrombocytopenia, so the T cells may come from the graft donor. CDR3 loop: CAGRGQGRSPLHF. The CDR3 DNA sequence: TGTGCCGGACGGGGACAGGGAAGATCACCCCTCCACTTT.